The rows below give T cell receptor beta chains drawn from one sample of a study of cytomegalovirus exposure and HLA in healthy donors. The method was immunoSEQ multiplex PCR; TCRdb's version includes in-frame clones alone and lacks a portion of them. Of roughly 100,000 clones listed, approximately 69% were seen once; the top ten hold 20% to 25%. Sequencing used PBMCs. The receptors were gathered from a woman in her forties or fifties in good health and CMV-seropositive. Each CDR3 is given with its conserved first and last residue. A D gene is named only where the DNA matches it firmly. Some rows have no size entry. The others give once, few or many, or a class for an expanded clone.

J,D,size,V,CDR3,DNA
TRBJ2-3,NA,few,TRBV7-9,CASSLEGGAHTQYF,TGTGCCAGCAGCTTGGAGGGGGGGGCCCATACGCAGTATTTT
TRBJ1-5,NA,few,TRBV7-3,CASSQSQGQPQHF,TGTGCCAGCAGCCAATCACAGGGTCAGCCCCAGCATTTT
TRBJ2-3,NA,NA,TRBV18,CASSRQTNTDTQYF,TGTGCCAGCTCCCGACAAACGAACACAGATACGCAGTATTTT
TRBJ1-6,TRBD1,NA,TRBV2,CASRITGDGSPLHF,TGTGCCAGCAGAATCACAGGGGATGGTTCACCCCTCCACTTT
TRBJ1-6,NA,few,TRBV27,CASSSLSDWSSYNSPLHF,TGTGCCAGCAGTTCCCTCTCGGATTGGAGCTCCTATAATTCACCCCTCCACTTT
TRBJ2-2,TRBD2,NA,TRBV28,CASSLPGFGPSGDANTGELFF,TGTGCCAGCAGTTTGCCAGGATTTGGGCCTAGCGGGGATGCGAACACCGGGGAGCTGTTTTTT
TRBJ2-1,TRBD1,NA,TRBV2,CASRGRDRAYNEQFF,TGTGCCAGCAGGGGGAGGGACAGGGCCTACAATGAGCAGTTCTTC
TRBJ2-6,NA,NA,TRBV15,CATSRVTGANVLTF,TGTGCCACCAGCAGAGTAACTGGGGCCAACGTCCTGACTTTC
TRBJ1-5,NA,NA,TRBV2,CASRVDSYSNQPQHF,TGTGCAAGCAGAGTGGACAGTTATAGCAATCAGCCCCAGCATTTT
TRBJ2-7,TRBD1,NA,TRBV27,CASSPTGTGYEQYF,TGTGCCAGCAGCCCGACCGGGACAGGCTACGAGCAGTACTTC
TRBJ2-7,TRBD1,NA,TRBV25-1,CASSESYGGRDSSYEQYF,TGTGCCAGCAGTGAATCTTATGGAGGACGGGACAGCTCCTACGAGCAGTACTTC
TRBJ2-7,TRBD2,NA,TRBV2,CASSEVGGDAEQYF,TGTGCCAGCAGTGAGGTTGGGGGGGACGCCGAGCAGTACTTC
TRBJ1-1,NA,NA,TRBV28,CASSPMTDLNTEAFF,TGTGCCAGCAGTCCCATGACAGACCTGAACACTGAAGCTTTCTTT
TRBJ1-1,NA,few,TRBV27,CASSLWTANTEAFF,TGTGCCAGCAGTTTGTGGACAGCTAACACTGAAGCTTTCTTT
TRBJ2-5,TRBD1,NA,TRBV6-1,CASSPGTGEETQYF,TGTGCCAGCAGTCCCGGGACAGGGGAAGAGACCCAGTACTTC
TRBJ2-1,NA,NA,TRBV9,CASSSDSYPAFF,TGTGCCAGCAGCTCCGACAGTTATCCTGCGTTCTTC
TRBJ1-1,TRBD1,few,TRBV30,CAWSVGTGNTEAFF,TGTGCCTGGAGTGTGGGGACAGGGAACACTGAAGCTTTCTTT
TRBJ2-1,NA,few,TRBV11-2,CASSLVSGGNEQFF,TGTGCCAGCAGCTTAGTAAGCGGCGGGAATGAGCAGTTCTTC
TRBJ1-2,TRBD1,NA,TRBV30,CAWGDRPYGYTF,TGTGCCTGGGGGGACAGGCCCTATGGCTACACCTTC
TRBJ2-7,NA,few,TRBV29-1,CSVAGTGYQSNEQYF,TGCAGCGTTGCAGGTACAGGGTATCAGTCGAACGAGCAGTACTTC
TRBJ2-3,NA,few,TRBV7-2,CASSPSAPSTDTQYF,TGTGCCAGCAGCCCCTCAGCGCCTAGCACAGATACGCAGTATTTT
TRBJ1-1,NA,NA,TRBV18,CASSAGQNTEAFF,TGTGCCAGCTCAGCAGGACAGAACACTGAAGCTTTCTTT
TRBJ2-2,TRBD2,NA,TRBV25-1,CASSGGGVWDGELFF,TGTGCCAGCAGTGGGGGAGGGGTATGGGACGGGGAGCTGTTTTTT
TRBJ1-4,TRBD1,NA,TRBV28,CASSPTIPRRQGGEKLFF,TGTGCCAGCAGCCCAACCATCCCCCGCCGACAGGGTGGAGAAAAACTGTTTTTT
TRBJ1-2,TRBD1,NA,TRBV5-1,CASSLTGKDGYTF,TGCGCCAGCAGCCTGACAGGGAAGGATGGCTACACCTTC
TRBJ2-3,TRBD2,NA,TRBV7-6,CASSLSSGGGYTQYF,TGTGCCAGCAGCTTATCTAGCGGGGGGGGATATACGCAGTATTTT
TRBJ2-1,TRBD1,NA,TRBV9,CASSAHGQGEQFF,TGTGCCAGCAGCGCACACGGACAGGGCGAGCAGTTCTTC
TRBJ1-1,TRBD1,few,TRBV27,CASSSARTGELTEAFF,TGTGCCAGCAGTTCAGCTCGGACAGGGGAGTTAACTGAAGCTTTCTTT
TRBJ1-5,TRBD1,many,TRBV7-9,CASSRDRERDQPQHF,TGTGCCAGCAGCCGGGACAGGGAAAGGGATCAGCCCCAGCATTTT
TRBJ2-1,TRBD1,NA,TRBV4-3,CASSVLTGGSHNEQFF,TGCGCCAGCAGCGTACTGACAGGGGGCTCCCACAATGAGCAGTTCTTC
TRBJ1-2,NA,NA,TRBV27,CASSSAYRVGYGYTF,TGTGCCAGCAGTTCCGCTTACAGGGTGGGATATGGCTACACCTTC
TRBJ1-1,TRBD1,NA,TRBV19,CATGQGMNTEAFF,TGTGCCACCGGACAGGGGATGAACACTGAAGCTTTCTTT
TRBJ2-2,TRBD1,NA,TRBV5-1,CASSVQGAGELFF,TGCGCCAGCAGCGTCCAGGGGGCCGGGGAGCTGTTTTTT
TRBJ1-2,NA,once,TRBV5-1,CASSLDFAGYGYTF,TGCGCCAGCAGCTTAGACTTCGCGGGGTATGGCTACACCTTC
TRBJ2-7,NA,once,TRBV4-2,CASSQDGVRLSYEQYF,TGTGCCAGCAGCCAAGATGGAGTGAGGCTCTCCTACGAGCAGTACTTC
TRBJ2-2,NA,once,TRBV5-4,CASSLSVAASNAGELFF,TGTGCCAGCAGCTTGTCGGTAGCCGCGAGTAACGCCGGGGAGCTGTTTTTT
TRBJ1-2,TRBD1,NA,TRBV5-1,CASSGQGQGEDGYTF,TGCGCCAGCAGCGGGCAGGGACAGGGGGAAGATGGCTACACCTTC
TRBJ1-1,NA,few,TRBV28,CASSSPLQGAGVNTEAFF,TGTGCCAGCAGTTCTCCCCTCCAAGGGGCAGGGGTGAACACTGAAGCTTTCTTT
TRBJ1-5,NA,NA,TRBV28,CASSQHSQGSNQPQHF,TGTGCCAGCAGTCAACACTCCCAGGGGAGCAATCAGCCCCAGCATTTT
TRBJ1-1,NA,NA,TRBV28,CASSDRGITEAFF,TGTGCCAGCAGTGATAGGGGAATTACTGAAGCTTTCTTT
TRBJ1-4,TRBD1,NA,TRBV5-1,CASSPGTGGSGNEKLFF,TGCGCCAGCAGCCCTGGGACAGGGGGATCGGGTAATGAAAAACTGTTTTTT
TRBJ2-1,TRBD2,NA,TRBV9,CASSVGGTSGYNEQFF,TGTGCCAGCAGCGTAGGAGGGACTAGCGGGTACAATGAGCAGTTCTTC
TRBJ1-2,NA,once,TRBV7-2,CASSLNRAGYTF,TGTGCCAGCAGCTTAAACAGGGCAGGCTACACCTTC
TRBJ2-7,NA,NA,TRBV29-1,CSVVQALDEQYF,TGCAGCGTTGTACAGGCACTCGACGAGCAGTACTTC